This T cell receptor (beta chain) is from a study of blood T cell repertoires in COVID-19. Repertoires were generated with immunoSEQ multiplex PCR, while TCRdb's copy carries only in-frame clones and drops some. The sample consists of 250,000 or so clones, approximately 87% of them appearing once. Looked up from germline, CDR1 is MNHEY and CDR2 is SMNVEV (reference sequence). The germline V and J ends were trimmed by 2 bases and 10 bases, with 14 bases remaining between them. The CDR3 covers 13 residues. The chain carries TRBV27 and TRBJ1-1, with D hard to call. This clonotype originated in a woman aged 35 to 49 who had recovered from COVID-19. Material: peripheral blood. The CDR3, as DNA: TGTGCCAGCAGTTTAATCCTCGGGGAGGTAGCTTTCTTT. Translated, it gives CASSLILGEVAFF.